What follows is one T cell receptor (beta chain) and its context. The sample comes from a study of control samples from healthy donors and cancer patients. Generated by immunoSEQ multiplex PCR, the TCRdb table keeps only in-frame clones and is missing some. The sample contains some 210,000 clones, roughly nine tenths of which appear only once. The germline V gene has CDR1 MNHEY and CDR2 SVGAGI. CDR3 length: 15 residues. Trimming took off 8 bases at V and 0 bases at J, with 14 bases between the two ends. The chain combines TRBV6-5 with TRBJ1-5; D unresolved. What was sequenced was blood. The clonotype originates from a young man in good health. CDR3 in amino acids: CASAWQAFSNQPQHF. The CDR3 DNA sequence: TGTGCCAGCGCCTGGCAGGCCTTTAGCAATCAGCCCCAGCATTTT.